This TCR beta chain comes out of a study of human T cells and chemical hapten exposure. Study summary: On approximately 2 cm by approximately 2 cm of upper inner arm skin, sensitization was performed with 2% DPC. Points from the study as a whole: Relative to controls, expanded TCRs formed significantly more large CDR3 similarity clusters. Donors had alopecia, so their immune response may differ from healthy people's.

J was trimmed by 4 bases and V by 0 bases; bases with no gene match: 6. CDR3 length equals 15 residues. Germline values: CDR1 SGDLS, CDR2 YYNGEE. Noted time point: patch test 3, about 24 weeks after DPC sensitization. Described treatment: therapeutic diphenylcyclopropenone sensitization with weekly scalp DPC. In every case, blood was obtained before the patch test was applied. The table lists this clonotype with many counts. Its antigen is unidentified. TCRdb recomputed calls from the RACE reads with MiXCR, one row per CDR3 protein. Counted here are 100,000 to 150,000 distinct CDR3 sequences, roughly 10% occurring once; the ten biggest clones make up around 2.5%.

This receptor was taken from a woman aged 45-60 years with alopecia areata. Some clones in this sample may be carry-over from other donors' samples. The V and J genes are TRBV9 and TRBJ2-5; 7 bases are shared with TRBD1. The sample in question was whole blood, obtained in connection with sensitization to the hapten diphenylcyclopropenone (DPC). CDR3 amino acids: CASSVASGQVETQYF. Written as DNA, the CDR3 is TGTGCCAGCAGCGTAGCCTCAGGACAGGTAGAGACCCAGTACTTC.